Listed here is a single T cell receptor beta chain. The antigen remains undetermined. CDR1 and CDR2 (germline): GTSNPN, SVGIG (reference sequence). The length of the CDR3 is 15 residues. Trimming pared 5 bases from V and 1 base from J, leaving 15 bases between. TCRbeta library preparation incorporated unique molecular identifiers. From the PCR reads, TCRdb called clonotypes with MiXCR, one entry per CDR3 protein. The data contain 440,000 or so distinct CDR3 sequences, 43% of them singletons. The data were obtained in a study of T-cell reconstitution after alpha-beta-depleted transplantation in children. Study-wide results and limits: Most T-cell counts and diversity one year after the transplant came from T cells that were newly produced. Several hundred expanded graft clones reportedly were the source of alpha-beta T cells about two months after transplant. Several patients had high TCRbeta diversity at day 60; it came from surviving recipient T cells and thymic progenitors.

Sample: PBMCs, taken before TCRalphabeta/CD19-depleted stem cell transplant. The origin of this receptor is a girl aged 2-15 years with aplastic anemia, due to receive a stem cell transplant. The chain joins TRBV30 to TRBJ1-5; D uncertain. The CDR3 loop reads CAWEPPAGSNQPQHF. CDR3 coding DNA: TGTGCCTGGGAACCCCCCGCGGGGAGCAATCAGCCCCAGCATTTT.